The T cell receptor beta chain described here comes from a study of spatial heterogeneity in lung cancer. Study results and caveats: In tumors, expanded intratumoral alpha and beta TCR counts tracked mutation counts.

Time point given: sample taken at primary tumor resection. This clonotype is categorized as medium-sized (0.01 to 0.1%). The antigen remains unidentified. This beta chain lies outside the target of a library built for alpha chains; its clone size means little. TCRdb independently ran MiXCR on the 5' RACE reads; one entry per CDR3 protein. The data show approximately 8,000 distinct CDR3 sequences, approximately 8.9% seen once. The specimen was lung tumor tissue, collected at surgery. The receptor was isolated from a male donor with early-stage non-small cell lung cancer.

CDR3 DNA: TGCAGTGCTAGAGAAGGAGCGGTCTCTGGGGCCAACGTCCTGACTTTC. As protein: CSAREGAVSGANVLTF. This sequence joins TRBV20-1 and TRBJ2-6; the D gene is possibly TRBD2 (5 bases). Germline V gene data show CDR1 as DFQATT and CDR2 as SNEGSKA (reference sequence). The V end lost 0 bases, the J end lost 0 bases, and 9 bases lay between the germline ends. The CDR3 totals 16 residues.